This T cell receptor beta chain was retrieved from a study of T cell responses to AZD1222 COVID-19 vaccine. Broader study findings: Spike-specific TCR breadth and depth rose after two AZD1222 doses.

Clones were read by immunoSEQ multiplex PCR, and TCRdb kept only the in-frame ones, dropping some. Of more than 75,000 clones detected, 80% to 90% appear once; the ten largest clones hold approximately 1.4%. On this clone: Its antigen is not known.

Between the trimmed V and J ends, which lost 0 bases and 6 bases, there was a span of 11 bases. This CDR3 is 14 amino acids long. Per germline, CDR1 MNHEY and CDR2 SVGEGT. This TCR was recovered from an adult who received the AZD1222 COVID-19 vaccine. The chain uses TRBV6-2 or TRBV6-3 and TRBJ1-1, with D maybe TRBD1 (5 bases). The source was peripheral blood, collected 28 days after the second AZD1222 dose. The CDR3 coding sequence is TGTGCCAGCAGTTACTCGGGGGGTATCGCTGAAGCTTTCTTT. Its translation: CASSYSGGIAEAFF.